This TCR beta chain was obtained from a study of T cells in Graves' hyperthyroidism and ophthalmopathy. This clonotype was seen at least ten times. From RNA transcripts, TCR beta CDR3 regions were amplified. When the TCR CDR3 underwent first-round RT-PCR, the HTBI primer set was used. TCRdb processed the multiplex PCR reads anew with MiXCR; each CDR3 protein has one entry. The sample carries about 570,000 distinct CDR3 sequences, around 45% recorded once. The CDR3 covers 12 residues. The V end was cut by 1 base, the J end by 5 bases, with 5 bases between. Germline loops: CDR1 SGHTA, CDR2 FQGNSA. Sequencing input: peripheral blood or thyroid tissue (not recorded which). The origin of this receptor is an adult woman with Graves' disease, either hyperthyroidism or ophthalmopathy (not recorded which). The chain uses TRBV7-2 and TRBJ2-5; D not certain. The chain's CDR3 is CASSLGRETQYF. As DNA, the CDR3 is TGTGCCAGCAGCTTAGGGCGCGAGACCCAGTACTTC.